Below are 32 T cell receptor beta chains sequenced from a single sample in a study of T cell changes during pregnancy in multiple sclerosis. Profiling relied on immunoSEQ multiplex PCR, and the TCRdb table lists in-frame clones only, not all of them. Of 88,000 or so clones in the sample, 92% are singletons; the top ten hold roughly 1.4%. The specimen was peripheral blood, collected before pregnancy. These receptors came from a female donor with multiple sclerosis, enrolled in a pregnancy study.

The chain joins TRBV30 to TRBJ1-1; D is ambiguous. Germline values: CDR1 GTSNPN, CDR2 SVGIG (reference sequence). The V end was cut by 6 bases, the J end by 11 bases, with 13 bases between. This CDR3 has 10 amino acids. The DNA of the CDR3 is TGTGCCTGCGAGCTCCCCGCGGCTTTCTTT. Its protein is CACELPAAFF.

V gene TRBV6-1 combines with J gene TRBJ1-3, with D maybe TRBD1 (6 bases). This CDR3 contains 14 residues. CDR1 is MNHNS and CDR2 is SASEGT in the germline V gene. V lost 5 bases and J 4 bases, leaving 12 bases between the germline ends. Here the CDR3 DNA reads TGTGCCAGCAGTTCAGGGGTTGGAGGAAACACCATATATTTT. It encodes CASSSGVGGNTIYF.

The V gene is TRBV11-2, the J gene TRBJ1-2; perhaps TRBD1 as D (5 bases). The CDR3 is made up of 18 amino acids. With 5 bases removed from V and 3 bases from J, the gap between germline ends came to 25 bases. Looked up from germline, CDR1 is SGHAT and CDR2 is FQNNGV. The CDR3 DNA follows: TGTGCCAGCAGCAGCATAGGGGCCCGAAGGTTGGGTGACTATGGCTACACCTTC. Protein: CASSSIGARRLGDYGYTF.

The rearrangement uses TRBV19 and TRBJ1-5, with 8 bases lining up with TRBD1. Germline CDR1 LNHDA, CDR2 SQIVND (reference sequence). Trimming at V came to 3 bases and at J to 6 bases, leaving 7 bases not matched to a gene. The CDR3 has 15 amino acids. CDR3 amino acids: CASSIRGQGIQPQHF. The CDR3 nucleotides are TGTGCCAGTAGTATTAGAGGACAGGGAATTCAGCCCCAGCATTTT.

This chain connects TRBV6-5 to TRBJ1-2; D possibly corresponds to TRBD1 (5 bases). The CDR3 is 15 amino acids. The V end was cut by 0 bases, the J end by 7 bases, with 15 bases between. CDR1 is MNHEY, CDR2 SVGAGI, per germline. In nucleotides, the CDR3 is TGTGCCAGCAGTTACTCCCCGGCGGGGGGATCTGGCTACACCTTC. Its protein is CASSYSPAGGSGYTF.

V usage is TRBV15 and J usage is TRBJ1-1; TRBD1 might be the D (5 bases). Deletions cut 1 base from V and 5 bases from J, with 8 bases between. This CDR3 has 13 amino acids. Per the germline V gene, CDR1 is LNHNV and CDR2 is YYDKDF (reference sequence). The CDR3 here is CATSRARTTEAFF. The CDR3 bases are TGTGCCACCAGCAGAGCCAGGACAACTGAAGCTTTCTTT. Based on the CDR3 plus reference TRBV15 and TRBJ1-1, the full variable domain is DAMVIQNPRYQVTQFGKPVTLSCSQTLNHNVMYWYQQKSSQAPKLLFHYYDKDFNNEADTPDNFQSRRPNTSFCFLDIRSPGLGDTAMYLCATSRARTTEAFFGQGTRLTVV.

The chain uses TRBV6-1 and TRBJ1-1; no clear D gene. The germline V and J ends were trimmed by 7 bases and 11 bases, with 17 bases remaining between them. The CDR3 loop spans 12 amino acids. Germline CDR1 MNHNS, CDR2 SASEGT. As DNA, the CDR3 is TGTGCCAGCACCACGACGGCCAGAGGGGCTTTCTTT. Residues: CASTTTARGAFF.

The rearrangement links TRBV2 to TRBJ1-2; D possibly corresponds to TRBD1 (6 bases). The V and J ends lost 6 bases and 6 bases respectively, with 20 bases between them. From germline, CDR1 is SNHLY and CDR2 FYNNEI. CDR3 size: 15 residues. This CDR3 reads CASRQSQGRSNGYTF. The CDR3 bases are TGTGCCAGCAGGCAGAGTCAGGGGCGTTCCAATGGCTACACCTTC.

The rearrangement joins TRBV4-2 to TRBJ2-3; weak D call: TRBD2 (6 bases). In germline, CDR1 is LGHNA, CDR2 YNFKEQ. V was cut by 2 bases and J by 2 bases, with 20 bases left in between. The CDR3 runs 18 residues. The CDR3 sequence: CASSQPSPGRGPTDTQYF. The CDR3 DNA follows: TGTGCCAGCAGCCAACCCTCGCCTGGGCGGGGACCCACAGATACGCAGTATTTT.

The V gene is TRBV13, the J gene TRBJ2-3, with D perhaps TRBD1 (5 bases). V shed 2 bases and J shed 5 bases, with 14 bases lying between them. Germline V CDR1 and CDR2: PRHDT, FYEKMQ (reference sequence). CDR3 length equals 15 residues. This CDR3 is CASSLSGQGEDTQYF. CDR3 nucleotides: TGTGCCAGCAGCTTATCCGGACAAGGGGAAGATACGCAGTATTTT.

The chain combines TRBV19 with TRBJ2-1, with 9 bases identical to TRBD1. Trimming at V came to 0 bases and at J to 7 bases, leaving 4 bases not matched to a gene. Germline V gives CDR1 LNHDA, CDR2 SQIVND (reference sequence). There are 15 residues in the CDR3. The CDR3 loop reads CASSIDYGTGNEQFF. As DNA, the CDR3 is TGTGCCAGTAGTATAGATTACGGGACAGGGAATGAGCAGTTCTTC.

The chain is built from TRBV6-5 and TRBJ1-4; D is ambiguous. The V gene's germline CDR1 is MNHEY and CDR2 SVGAGI. The CDR3 spans 13 residues. The V end was cut by 8 bases, the J end by 10 bases, with 17 bases between. The CDR3 protein is CASAYRESRKLFF. CDR3 nucleotide sequence: TGTGCCAGCGCCTACCGCGAGAGTCGAAAACTGTTTTTT.

The chain combines TRBV9 with TRBJ1-4, with 8 bases aligning to TRBD1. This CDR3 comprises 17 residues. The ends lost 4 bases at V and 7 bases at J; junction bases unmatched: 15. From germline, CDR1 is SGDLS and CDR2 YYNGEE. CDR3 residues: CASSITPSGQGGEKLFF. The CDR3 nucleotides are TGTGCCAGCAGCATAACCCCTTCAGGACAGGGTGGTGAAAAACTGTTTTTT.

The gene calls are TRBV7-6 and TRBJ1-3, with TRBD1 matching 10 bases. V dropped 4 bases and J dropped 4; count of bases not matched to a gene: 4. The CDR3 runs 15 residues. Germline V CDR1 and CDR2: SGHVS, FNYEAQ. Written as DNA, the CDR3 is TGTGCCAGCAGCTCTCAGGACAGGGGGGGAAACACCATATATTTT. As protein: CASSSQDRGGNTIYF.

The CDR3 protein is CSVEDQQLSSYEQYF. The CDR3 DNA is TGCAGCGTTGAAGATCAACAGCTCAGCTCCTACGAGCAGTACTTC. The rearrangement joins TRBV29-1 to TRBJ2-7; D not resolved. The V gene lost 0 bases and the J gene lost 0 bases, with 12 bases spanning the gap. Germline V CDR1 and CDR2: SQVTM, ANQGSEA. The length of the CDR3 is 15 residues.

This sequence joins TRBV5-1 and TRBJ1-1; 7 nucleotides align to TRBD1. V shed 4 bases, J shed 4 bases, and the junction held 7 bases outside the gene matches. The CDR3 sequence is 14 residues long. Germline CDR1 reads SGHRS; CDR2 reads YFSETQ. CDR3 loop: CASSLGQTATEAFF. In DNA form, the CDR3 reads TGCGCCAGCAGCCTGGGACAGACGGCCACTGAAGCTTTCTTT.

This clone was picked up one time. The chain employs TRBV13 and TRBJ1-1; D is unclear. Germline V gene lookup returns CDR1 PRHDT and CDR2 FYEKMQ (reference sequence). Deletions cut 0 bases from V and 0 bases from J, with 8 bases between. The CDR3 is made up of 15 amino acids. The CDR3 is CASSLGRLLNTEAFF. DNA for the CDR3: TGTGCCAGCAGCTTAGGTAGACTTTTGAACACTGAAGCTTTCTTT. Looking up the rest from reference TRBV13 and TRBJ1-1 gives the full variable domain: AAGVIQSPRHLIKEKRETATLKCYPIPRHDTVYWYQQGPGQDPQFLISFYEKMQSDKGSIPDRFSAQQFSDYHSELNMSSLELGDSALYFCASSLGRLLNTEAFFGQGTRLTVV.

The V call is TRBV27, the J call TRBJ2-3, with 14 bases identical to TRBD2. V trimming: 2 bases; J trimming: 9 bases; junction bases outside the gene matches: 4. The CDR3 is 15 amino acids. In germline, CDR1 is MNHEY, CDR2 SMNVEV (reference sequence). This CDR3 is CASSLGLAGGMTQYF. The CDR3 DNA sequence: TGTGCCAGCAGTTTAGGACTAGCGGGGGGTATGACGCAGTATTTT.

The chain carries TRBV9 and TRBJ2-3; 10 bases align to TRBD2. The ends lost 0 bases at V and 4 bases at J; junction bases unmatched: 5. Germline V lookup: CDR1 SGDLS, CDR2 YYNGEE. CDR3 length equals 16 residues. The CDR3 loop is CASSVAAGGPADTQYF. The CDR3 nucleotides read TGTGCCAGCAGCGTAGCAGCGGGGGGGCCCGCAGATACGCAGTATTTT.

The chain carries TRBV30 and TRBJ2-2; 9 bases fit TRBD2. CDR1 is GTSNPN, CDR2 SVGIG, per germline (reference sequence). After removal of 2 bases from V and 5 bases from J, the junction contained 9 bases not matched to a gene. CDR3 length: 16 residues. DNA for the CDR3: TGTGCCTGGAGTACGAGGCGGCGGGGGGGAACCGGGGAGCTGTTTTTT. Translating it yields CAWSTRRRGGTGELFF.

The V gene is TRBV7-8, the J gene TRBJ2-1; 10 nucleotides line up with TRBD2. After removal of 3 bases from V and 8 bases from J, the junction contained 7 bases not matched to a gene. The CDR3 loop spans 15 amino acids. Germline CDR1 SGHVS, CDR2 FQNEAQ. CDR3 DNA sequence: TGTGCCAGCAGCTTGGCCAGCGGGGGGGCCGATGAGCAGTTCTTC. This gives the protein CASSLASGGADEQFF.

The chain employs TRBV6-5 and TRBJ2-5; weak D call: TRBD1 (6 bases). CDR1 is MNHEY, CDR2 SVGAGI, per germline. Trimming took off 5 bases at V and 5 bases at J, with 12 bases between the two ends. The CDR3 is 13 amino acids. CDR3 residues: CASSQGRWETQYF. CDR3 sequence (DNA): TGTGCCAGCAGTCAGGGGCGCTGGGAGACCCAGTACTTC.

This chain connects TRBV19 to TRBJ1-5, with 7 bases aligning to TRBD1. Germline CDR1 LNHDA, CDR2 SQIVND (reference sequence). The CDR3 length is 14 residues. The V gene end was trimmed by 9 bases and the J gene end by 2 bases; junction bases not matched to a gene: 7. CDR3 nucleotide sequence: TGTGCCAGCTCAATCGGACAGGGCAATCAGCCCCAGCATTTT. As protein: CASSIGQGNQPQHF.

This chain uses TRBV10-3 with TRBJ2-2; D unresolved. The V end was cut by 9 bases, the J end by 4 bases, with 6 bases between. The CDR3 has 11 amino acids. CDR1 and CDR2 (germline): ENHRY, SYGVKD. CDR3 bases: TGTGCCATTTATAGCACCGGGGAGCTGTTTTTT. This encodes CAIYSTGELFF.

V is TRBV9 and J is TRBJ1-4; TRBD1 aligns across 7 bases. V dropped 4 bases and J dropped 7; count of bases not matched to a gene: 10. The CDR3 spans 15 residues. Germline V gene sequence: CDR1 SGDLS, CDR2 YYNGEE. The CDR3 nucleotides read TGTGCCAGCAGCCCCCGACAGGGTGTGGGTGAAAAACTGTTTTTT. As protein: CASSPRQGVGEKLFF.

CDR3 protein: CASSIAGVSSYNEQFF. The CDR3 nucleotides read TGTGCCAGTAGTATTGCCGGGGTGTCCTCCTACAATGAGCAGTTCTTC. The chain employs TRBV19 and TRBJ2-1; tentative D call: TRBD2 (5 bases). Trimming left V 3 bases short and J 0 bases short, with 12 bases between. Germline CDR1 reads LNHDA; CDR2 reads SQIVND (reference sequence). This CDR3 is 16 amino acids long.

The chain uses TRBV6-1 and TRBJ1-4; D gene unclear. The CDR3 length is 14 residues. The germline V and J ends were trimmed by 4 bases and 4 bases, with 10 bases remaining between them. The germline CDR1 and CDR2 sequences are MNHNS and SASEGT. The CDR3 region has the DNA TGTGCCAGCAGTGGCGGACTACTTAATGAAAAACTGTTTTTT. This encodes CASSGGLLNEKLFF.

This sequence joins TRBV7-9 and TRBJ1-2, with 9 bases aligning to TRBD1. J lost 5 bases, V lost 5 bases, and 12 bases had no gene match. CDR1 SEHNR and CDR2 FQNEAQ come from the germline V gene (reference sequence). The CDR3 runs to 16 residues. This chain's CDR3 is CASSPRGTGRDYGYTF. Here the CDR3 DNA reads TGTGCCAGCAGCCCTAGGGGGACAGGGAGGGATTATGGCTACACCTTC.

The chain recombines TRBV7-8 with TRBJ2-3; D might be TRBD2 (6 bases). CDR3 length: 17 amino acids. Trimming shortened V by 4 bases and J by 0 bases, and 17 bases separated the two germline ends. The V gene's germline CDR1 is SGHVS and CDR2 FQNEAQ. CDR3 sequence: CASSSSYAGTSTDTQYF. The DNA of the CDR3 is TGTGCCAGCAGCTCCTCGTATGCAGGGACTAGCACAGATACGCAGTATTTT.

The CDR3 protein is CASSSTSGGGYEQYF. The CDR3 DNA follows: TGTGCCAGCAGCTCTACTAGCGGGGGGGGCTACGAGCAGTACTTC. The gene calls are TRBV11-3 and TRBJ2-7; the match to TRBD2 covers 13 bases. Germline assignment: CDR1 SGHNT and CDR2 YENEEA. The V segment lost 4 bases and the J segment 3 bases; nucleotides outside the gene matches: 3. The CDR3 contains 15 residues.

This clone was counted only a few times. The chain uses TRBV9 and TRBJ1-6; D is undetermined. V dropped 0 bases and J dropped 3 bases, with 4 bases sitting between them. CDR1 SGDLS and CDR2 YYNGEE come from the germline V gene. The CDR3 is made up of 14 amino acids. DNA for the CDR3: TGTGCCAGCAGCGTAGACAACTATAATTCACCCCTCCACTTT. Its translation: CASSVDNYNSPLHF.

The rearrangement joins TRBV19 to TRBJ1-5; TRBD1 might be the D (6 bases). The germline CDR1 and CDR2 sequences are LNHDA and SQIVND (reference sequence). The CDR3 loop spans 12 amino acids. The CDR3 sequence: CGAGGNNQPQHF. DNA for the CDR3: TGTGGCGCGGGGGGCAACAATCAGCCCCAGCATTTT.